A single sample is the source of the 27 T cell receptor beta chains below, sequenced in a study of vaccination effects on CD4 cells after COVID-19. Peptide-pool stimulation followed by sequencing identified expanded antigen-specific CD4+ clonotypes in the ViraFEST assay. Subsequent to less than 13 days of culture, CD4+ T cells were isolated. Vaccine recipients lacked prior SARS-CoV-2 infection and had negative nucleocapsid antibodies. Antigen specificity for these receptors is unknown. Repertoires were generated with immunoSEQ multiplex PCR, while TCRdb's copy carries only in-frame clones and drops some. This sample yields tens of thousands of clones, of which 65% to 80% are seen a single time; around 3.2% belongs to the top ten. Sequencing was performed on CD4+ T cells from PBMCs cultured with HCoV-NL63 spike peptides, taken before COVID-19 vaccination. The source is a human donor who received a COVID-19 vaccine.

This clone was recorded once. CDR3 residues: CASSQEGRRTSQHF. The DNA of the CDR3 is TGCGCCAGCAGCCAAGAAGGGAGGCGGACGTCCCAGCATTTT. The V gene is TRBV4-1, the J gene TRBJ1-5; the D is unclear. Germline assignment: CDR1 MGHRA and CDR2 YSYEKL. Trimming stripped 0 bases from V and 11 bases from J, with 14 bases between. The CDR3 is 14 amino acids.

The rearrangement joins TRBV7-9 to TRBJ2-7, with TRBD1 matching 8 bases. The CDR3 totals 14 residues. Losses at the gene ends were 2 bases for V and 6 bases for J; bases not matched to a gene: 6. Germline lookup yields CDR1 SEHNR and CDR2 FQNEAQ (reference sequence). The CDR3 nucleotides are TGTGCCAGCAGCTTAATTCCAGGGGGCTTCGAGCAGTACGTC. Translation gives CASSLIPGGFEQYV.

This rearrangement joins TRBV4-1 to TRBJ2-5; TRBD2 matches at 12 bases. With 1 base clipped from V and 7 bases from J, the junction kept 7 bases outside the gene matches. The CDR3 covers 16 residues. Germline CDR1 MGHRA, CDR2 YSYEKL. CDR3 DNA sequence: TGCGCCAGCAGCCAAGTGCTGGGACTAGCGGGCGTGACCCAGTACTTC. The encoded protein is CASSQVLGLAGVTQYF.

This chain links TRBV2 with TRBJ2-7, with 7 bases aligning to TRBD1. Germline-derived CDR1 and CDR2 are SNHLY and FYNNEI. Trimming at V came to 7 bases and at J to 9 bases, leaving 15 bases not matched to a gene. CDR3 length: 14 amino acids. Written as DNA, the CDR3 is TGTGCCAGCACCAGCCAAAGACAGGGCATCGCGCAGTACGTC. Amino acids: CASTSQRQGIAQYV.

The chain uses TRBV5-1 and TRBJ2-3, with 7 bases aligning to TRBD1. This CDR3 is 14 amino acids long. J was trimmed by 6 bases and V by 1 base; bases with no gene match: 5. CDR1 and CDR2 (germline): SGHRS, YFSETQ. The CDR3 nucleotides read TGCGCCAGCAGCTTGACAGGGGTCAGGGATACGCAGTATTTT. It yields the protein CASSLTGVRDTQYF. Using reference TRBV5-1 and TRBJ2-3 for the parts outside the CDR3, the full variable domain is KAGVTQTPRYLIKTRGQQVTLSCSPISGHRSVSWYQQTPGQGLQFLFEYFSETQRNKGNFPGRFSGRQFSNSRSEMNVSTLELGDSALYLCASSLTGVRDTQYFGPGTRLTVL.

The chain couples TRBV9 to TRBJ2-2; tentatively, D is TRBD2 (5 bases). CDR1 is SGDLS, CDR2 YYNGEE, per germline. This CDR3 spans 16 amino acids. Trimming shortened V by 0 bases and J by 1 base, and 10 bases separated the two germline ends. CDR3: CASSVAPGWNTGELFF. The CDR3 DNA sequence: TGTGCCAGCAGCGTAGCCCCGGGATGGAACACCGGGGAGCTGTTTTTT.

V gene TRBV24-1 combines with J gene TRBJ2-2, with D possibly TRBD1 on 5 matching bases. The CDR3 covers 15 residues. Deletions cut 1 base from V and 4 bases from J, with 9 bases between. Germline assignment: CDR1 KGHDR and CDR2 SFDVKD. The CDR3 spells CATSDFRASTGELFF. CDR3 DNA sequence: TGTGCCACCAGTGATTTCAGGGCGAGCACCGGGGAGCTGTTTTTT.

This chain joins TRBV6-6 and TRBJ1-2; perhaps TRBD1 as D (5 bases). CDR1 MNHNY and CDR2 SVGAGI come from the germline V gene (reference sequence). Trimming pared 5 bases from V and 0 bases from J, leaving 16 bases between. This CDR3 comprises 16 residues. In nucleotides, the CDR3 is TGTGCCAGCAGTCCCCCGGGGGGGACGTCTAACTATGGCTACACCTTC. Translated, it gives CASSPPGGTSNYGYTF.

This clone was seen only once. The chain uses TRBV6-2 or TRBV6-3 and TRBJ2-3, with 15 nucleotides matching TRBD2. The length of the CDR3 is 16 residues. The germline V gene encodes CDR1 MNHEY and CDR2 SVGEGT. Germline trimming cut 2 bases from V and 5 bases from J; bases unmatched to any gene: 2. The CDR3 region has the DNA TGTGCCAGCAGTTACCGGACTAGCGGGGGGGGAGATACGCAGTATTTT. It specifies CASSYRTSGGGDTQYF.

The chain combines TRBV19 with TRBJ1-2; D unresolved. CDR1 and CDR2 from the germline V gene are LNHDA and SQIVND (reference sequence). CDR3 length: 13 residues. The V and J ends lost 3 bases and 4 bases respectively, with 9 bases between them. CDR3 in DNA: TGTGCCAGTAGTATTAAGGGAGTCTATGGCTACACCTTC. Its translation: CASSIKGVYGYTF.

The V gene is TRBV7-8, the J gene TRBJ1-5, with D tentatively TRBD1 (5 bases). Between the trimmed V and J ends, which lost 5 bases and 0 bases, there was a span of 17 bases. CDR1 and CDR2 from the germline V gene are SGHVS and FQNEAQ. CDR3 length: 17 residues. This CDR3 is CASSAQTDVYSNQPQHF. For the CDR3, the DNA is TGTGCCAGCAGCGCACAGACAGATGTCTATAGCAATCAGCCCCAGCATTTT. The full variable domain, its missing parts supplied by reference TRBV7-8 and TRBJ1-5, is GAGVSQSPRYKVAKRGQDVALRCDPISGHVSLFWYQQALGQGPEFLTYFQNEAQLDKSGLPSDRFFAERPEGSVSTLKIQRTQQEDSAVYLCASSAQTDVYSNQPQHFGDGTRLSIL.

This clone was seen a handful of times. This chain links TRBV14 with TRBJ2-3; TRBD1 matches at 7 bases. CDR3 length equals 15 residues. V dropped 6 bases and J dropped 1; count of bases not matched to a gene: 7. The V gene's germline CDR1 is SGHDN and CDR2 FVKESK. CDR3 nucleotide sequence: TGTGCCAGCAGTCACAGGGGCAGTGGCACAGATACGCAGTATTTT. Its protein is CASSHRGSGTDTQYF.

This chain uses TRBV21-1 with TRBJ1-6; no check of the table's D call, TRBD1, against the DNA was made. TRBV21-1 is a pseudogene locus. The CDR3 length is 10 residues. CDR3 coding DNA: TGTGCCACCCCGGACAGGGTGGAGGATTTT. It encodes CATPDRVEDF.

The chain joins TRBV29-1 to TRBJ1-1; 7 positions agree with TRBD1. The trim removed 5 bases at V and 3 bases at J, leaving 6 bases unmatched. The CDR3 is made up of 13 amino acids. Germline CDR1 is SQVTM and CDR2 is ANQGSEA. The CDR3 sequence: CSVSGGLYTEAFF. The DNA for the CDR3 is TGCAGCGTTTCAGGGGGGTTATACACTGAAGCTTTCTTT.

Only a few counts were recorded for this clone. The V gene is TRBV18, the J gene TRBJ1-5; 9 nucleotides align to TRBD1. J was trimmed by 3 bases and V by 6 bases; bases with no gene match: 9. This CDR3 has 16 amino acids. From germline, CDR1 is KGHSH and CDR2 LQKENI. This CDR3 reads CASSLDRDRVNQPQHF. The DNA for the CDR3 is TGTGCCAGCTCCCTAGACCGGGACAGGGTCAATCAGCCCCAGCATTTT. Complete variable domain (other parts from reference TRBV18 and TRBJ1-5): NAGVMQNPRHLVRRRGQEARLRCSPMKGHSHVYWYRQLPEEGLKFMVYLQKENIIDESGMPKERFSAEFPKEGPSILRIQQVVRGDSAAYFCASSLDRDRVNQPQHFGDGTRLSIL.

A single count supports this clone. V gene TRBV18 combines with J gene TRBJ2-7; tentatively, D is TRBD1 or TRBD2 (5 bases each). Trimming cost V 6 bases and J 3 bases, with 12 bases left between them. CDR1 is KGHSH and CDR2 is LQKENI in the germline V gene. This CDR3 contains 13 residues. This CDR3 is CASSRRDGYEQYV. The CDR3, as DNA: TGTGCCAGCTCCCGACGGGACGGCTACGAGCAGTACGTC.

The J gene is TRBJ2-1, the V gene TRBV7-2; D is undetermined. Germline lookup yields CDR1 SGHTA and CDR2 FQGNSA. This CDR3 comprises 12 residues. Deletions cut 6 bases from V and 7 bases from J, with 10 bases between. Here the CDR3 reads CASRRMLNEQFF. The CDR3 nucleotides read TGTGCCAGCAGGCGTATGTTAAATGAGCAGTTCTTC.

CDR3 in DNA: TGTGCCAGCAGCTTAAGGCTAGCGGGGGGTGTCGGCACCGGGGAGCTGTTTTTT. Translating gives CASSLRLAGGVGTGELFF. V is TRBV11-2 and J is TRBJ2-2; 11 nucleotides line up with TRBD2. Trimming removed 2 bases from V and 4 bases from J; junction bases left unmatched: 9. Germline CDR1 and CDR2: SGHAT and FQNNGV. The CDR3 has 18 residues.

The chain's CDR3 is CASRSHLDTGELFF. CDR3 coding DNA: TGTGCCAGCAGGTCCCACCTCGACACCGGGGAGCTGTTTTTT. The chain carries TRBV7-9 and TRBJ2-2; the D is unclear. The CDR3 covers 14 residues. Germline-derived CDR1 and CDR2 are SEHNR and FQNEAQ (reference sequence). V lost 6 bases and J 3 bases, leaving 11 bases between the germline ends.

The chain couples TRBV18 to TRBJ1-2; D is perhaps TRBD1 (5 bases). Trimming took off 6 bases at V and 5 bases at J, with 16 bases between the two ends. CDR1 KGHSH and CDR2 LQKENI come from the germline V gene. CDR3 length: 14 residues. The CDR3 coding sequence is TGTGCCAGCTCTCCGGGGGTGGTGGAGTATGGCTACACCTTC. This codes for CASSPGVVEYGYTF.

This clone was detected only once. This chain joins TRBV24-1 and TRBJ1-2; D ambiguous. Per germline, CDR1 KGHDR and CDR2 SFDVKD. The CDR3 runs 12 residues. V was trimmed by 4 bases and J by 6 bases, leaving 8 bases between them. The CDR3, as DNA: TGTGCCACCAGTGACAGTTTCGATGGCTACACCTTC. This gives the protein CATSDSFDGYTF.

This clone was found a few times. V is TRBV6-2 or TRBV6-3 and J is TRBJ1-5; D remains unclear. V lost 0 bases and J lost 5, with 5 bases in between. The CDR3 covers 13 residues. Germline assignment: CDR1 MNHEY and CDR2 SVGEGT. CDR3 residues: CASSYSQDQPQHF. The CDR3 region has the DNA TGTGCCAGCAGTTACTCCCAGGATCAGCCCCAGCATTTT.

V and J are TRBV5-6 and TRBJ2-3; D not certain. Germline CDR1 SGHDT, CDR2 YYEEEE. Trimming removed 2 bases at V and 5 bases at J, with 15 bases between. There are 15 residues in the CDR3. CDR3 coding DNA: TGTGCCAGCAGCTTCGGTTCAATGGCAAGAGATACGCAGTATTTT. This gives the protein CASSFGSMARDTQYF.

V gene TRBV7-2 combines with J gene TRBJ2-5; D is perhaps TRBD2 (6 bases). The germline V gene has CDR1 SGHTA and CDR2 FQGNSA. The CDR3 consists of 18 residues. Trimming stripped 5 bases from V and 3 bases from J, with 25 bases between. The CDR3 loop is CASSTYPRRGRGEETQYF. CDR3 sequence (DNA): TGTGCCAGCAGCACGTACCCACGACGCGGCCGCGGGGAAGAGACCCAGTACTTC.

The chain combines TRBV7-3 with TRBJ2-1; D is possibly TRBD1 (5 bases). Germline V gene sequence: CDR1 SGHTA, CDR2 FQGTGA. Trimming shortened V by 4 bases and J by 9 bases, and 19 bases separated the two germline ends. The CDR3 has 15 residues. The DNA of the CDR3 is TGTGCCAGCAGCTACCTTAGTGGGGCTGGGTCTGAGCAGTTCTTC. This gives the protein CASSYLSGAGSEQFF.

The chain couples TRBV7-3 to TRBJ2-1, with D maybe TRBD1 (5 bases). Germline-derived CDR1 and CDR2 are SGHTA and FQGTGA. Trimming pared 2 bases from V and 5 bases from J, leaving 10 bases between. The CDR3 totals 14 residues. CDR3 DNA sequence: TGTGCCAGCAGCTTACGAGGCAGGGACAATGAGCAGTTCTTC. Amino acid sequence: CASSLRGRDNEQFF.

The gene calls are TRBV28 and TRBJ2-7; possibly TRBD1 for D (6 bases). Looked up from germline, CDR1 is MDHEN and CDR2 is SYDVKM. V shed 4 bases and J shed 2 bases, with 15 bases lying between them. The CDR3 sequence is 15 residues long. This CDR3 reads CASSSPGAHPYEQYV. The CDR3 DNA is TGTGCCAGCAGTTCCCCAGGGGCCCACCCCTACGAGCAGTACGTC.